This T cell receptor (beta chain) originates from a study of monozygotic twins with cystic fibrosis. Turning to the study itself: Three micrograms of fragmented DNA underwent roughly 16 PCR cycles for library preparation.

On this clone itself: Its specificity is unknown.

This CDR3 has 17 residues. V dropped 2 bases and J dropped 2 bases, with 18 bases sitting between them. Per the germline V gene, CDR1 is SGHDT and CDR2 is YYEEEE. Libraries were prepared by immunoSEQ multiplex PCR; TCRdb keeps only in-frame clonotypes and omits some of them. The sample records 25,000 to 35,000 clones, around four fifths being singletons. Overall study results and limits: Nucleotide-identical clonotype sharing was significantly higher within monozygotic CF twin pairs than between unrelated CF individuals. In 13 of 16 pairs, V gene usage was closest to the co-twin's.

This chain connects TRBV5-6 to TRBJ2-3, with D possibly being TRBD2 (6 bases). Sequencing used blood. This receptor was identified in a girl aged 2 to 9 with cystic fibrosis. The CDR3: CASSFTHTTSYTDTQYF. CDR3 sequence (DNA): TGTGCCAGCAGCTTTACCCATACGACTAGTTACACAGATACGCAGTATTTT.